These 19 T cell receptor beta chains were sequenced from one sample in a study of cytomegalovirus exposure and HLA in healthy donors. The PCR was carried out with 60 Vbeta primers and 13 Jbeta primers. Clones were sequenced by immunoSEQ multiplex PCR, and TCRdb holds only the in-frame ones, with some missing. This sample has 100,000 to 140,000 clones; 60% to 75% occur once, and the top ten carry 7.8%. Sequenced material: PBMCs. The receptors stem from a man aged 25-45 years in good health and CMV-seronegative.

Here the CDR3 DNA reads TGTGCCAGCAGCTTAGACACGGGAATTAATCAGCCCCAGCATTTT. This gives the protein CASSLDTGINQPQHF. The chain recombines TRBV11-1 with TRBJ1-5; D call uncertain. From germline, CDR1 is SGHAT and CDR2 FQDESV (reference sequence). Trimming removed 1 base from V and 4 bases from J, with 11 bases in between. This CDR3 region has 15 residues.

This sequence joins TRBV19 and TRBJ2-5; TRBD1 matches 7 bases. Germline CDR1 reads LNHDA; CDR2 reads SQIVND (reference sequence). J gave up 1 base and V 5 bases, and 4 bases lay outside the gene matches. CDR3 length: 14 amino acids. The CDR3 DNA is TGTGCCAGTAGTTTACAGGGGCTCCAAGAGACCCAGTACTTC. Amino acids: CASSLQGLQETQYF.

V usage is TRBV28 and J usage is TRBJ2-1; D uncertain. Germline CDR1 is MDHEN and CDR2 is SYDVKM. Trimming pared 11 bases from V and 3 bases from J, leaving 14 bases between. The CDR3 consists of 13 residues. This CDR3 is CALSRPNYNEQFF. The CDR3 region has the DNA TGTGCCCTATCGAGGCCTAACTACAATGAGCAGTTCTTC.

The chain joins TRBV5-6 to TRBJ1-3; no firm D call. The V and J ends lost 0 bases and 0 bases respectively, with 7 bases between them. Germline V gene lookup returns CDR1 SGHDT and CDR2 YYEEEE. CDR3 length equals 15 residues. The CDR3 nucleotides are TGTGCCAGCAGCTTGGTTACATCCTCTGGAAACACCATATATTTT. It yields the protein CASSLVTSSGNTIYF.

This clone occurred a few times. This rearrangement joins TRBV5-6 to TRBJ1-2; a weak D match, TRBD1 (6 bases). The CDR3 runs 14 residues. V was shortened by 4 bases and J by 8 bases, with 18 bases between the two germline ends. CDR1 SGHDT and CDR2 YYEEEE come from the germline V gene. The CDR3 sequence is CASSPQGSGPGYTF. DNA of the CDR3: TGTGCCAGCAGCCCACAGGGCTCCGGGCCCGGCTACACCTTC. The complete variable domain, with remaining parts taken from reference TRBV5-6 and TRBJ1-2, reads DAGVTQSPTHLIKTRGQQVTLRCSPKSGHDTVSWYQQALGQGPQFIFQYYEEEERQRGNFPDRFSGHQFPNYSSELNVNALLLGDSALYLCASSPQGSGPGYTFGSGTRLTVV.

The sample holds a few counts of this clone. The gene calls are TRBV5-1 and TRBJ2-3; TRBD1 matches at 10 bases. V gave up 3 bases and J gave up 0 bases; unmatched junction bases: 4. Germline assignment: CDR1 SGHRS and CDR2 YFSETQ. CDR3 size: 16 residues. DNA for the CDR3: TGCGCCAGCAGCTCAGCGGGACAGGGGAGCACAGATACGCAGTATTTT. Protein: CASSSAGQGSTDTQYF.

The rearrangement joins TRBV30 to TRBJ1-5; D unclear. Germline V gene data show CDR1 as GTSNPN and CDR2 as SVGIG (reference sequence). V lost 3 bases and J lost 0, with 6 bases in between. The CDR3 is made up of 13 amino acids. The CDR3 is CAWRPDSNQPQHF. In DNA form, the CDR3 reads TGTGCCTGGAGACCAGATAGCAATCAGCCCCAGCATTTT.

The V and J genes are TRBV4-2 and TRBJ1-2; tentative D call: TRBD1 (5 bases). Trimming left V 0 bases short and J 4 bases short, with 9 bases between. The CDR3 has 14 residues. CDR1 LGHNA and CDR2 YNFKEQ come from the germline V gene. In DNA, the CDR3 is TGTGCCAGCAGCCAAGAGACAGAGATCTATGGCTACACCTTC. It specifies CASSQETEIYGYTF.

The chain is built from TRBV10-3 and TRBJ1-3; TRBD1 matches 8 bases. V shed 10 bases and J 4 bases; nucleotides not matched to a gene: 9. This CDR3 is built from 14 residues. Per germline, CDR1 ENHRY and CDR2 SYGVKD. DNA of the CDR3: TGTGCCACCAAGACAGGGGTGGTCGGAAACACCATATATTTT. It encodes CATKTGVVGNTIYF.

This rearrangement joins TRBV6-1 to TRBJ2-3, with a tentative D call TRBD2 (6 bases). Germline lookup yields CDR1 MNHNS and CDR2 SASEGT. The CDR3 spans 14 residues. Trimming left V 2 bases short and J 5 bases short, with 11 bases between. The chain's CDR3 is CASSEPGVGDTQYF. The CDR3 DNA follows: TGTGCCAGCAGTGAACCGGGAGTGGGAGATACGCAGTATTTT.

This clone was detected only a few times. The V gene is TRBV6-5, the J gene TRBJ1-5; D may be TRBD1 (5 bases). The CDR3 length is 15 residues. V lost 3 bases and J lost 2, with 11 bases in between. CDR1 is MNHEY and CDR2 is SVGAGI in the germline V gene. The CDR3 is CASSYGRDGNQPQHF. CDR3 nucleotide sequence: TGTGCCAGCAGTTATGGCAGGGATGGCAATCAGCCCCAGCATTTT.

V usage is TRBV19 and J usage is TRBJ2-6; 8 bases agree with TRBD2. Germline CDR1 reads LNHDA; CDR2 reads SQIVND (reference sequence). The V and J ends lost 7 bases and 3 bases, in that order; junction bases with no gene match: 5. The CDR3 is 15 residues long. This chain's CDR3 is CASNSREGGANVLTF. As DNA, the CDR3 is TGTGCCAGTAATTCTCGGGAGGGTGGGGCCAACGTCCTGACTTTC.

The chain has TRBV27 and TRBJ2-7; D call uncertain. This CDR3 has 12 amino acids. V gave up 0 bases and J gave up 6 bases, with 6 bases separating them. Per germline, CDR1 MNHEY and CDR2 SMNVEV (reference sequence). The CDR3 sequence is CASSLSPVEQYF. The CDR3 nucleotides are TGTGCCAGCAGTTTATCCCCGGTCGAGCAGTACTTC.

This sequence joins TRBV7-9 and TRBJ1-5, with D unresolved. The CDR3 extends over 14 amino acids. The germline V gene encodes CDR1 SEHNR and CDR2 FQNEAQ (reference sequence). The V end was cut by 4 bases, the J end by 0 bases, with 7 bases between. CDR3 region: CASSYEASNQPQHF. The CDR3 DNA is TGTGCCAGCAGCTATGAGGCTAGCAATCAGCCCCAGCATTTT. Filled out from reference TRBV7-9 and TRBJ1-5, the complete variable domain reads DTGVSQNPRHKITKRGQNVTFRCDPISEHNRLYWYRQTLGQGPEFLTYFQNEAQLEKSRLLSDRFSAERPKGSFSTLEIQRTEQGDSAMYLCASSYEASNQPQHFGDGTRLSIL.

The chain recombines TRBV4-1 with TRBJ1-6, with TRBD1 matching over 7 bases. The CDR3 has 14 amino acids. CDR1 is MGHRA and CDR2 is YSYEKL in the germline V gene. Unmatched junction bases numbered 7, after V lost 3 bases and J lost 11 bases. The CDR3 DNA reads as TGCGCCAGCAGCCAGACAAGGGACAGCCCACCCCTCCACTTT. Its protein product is CASSQTRDSPPLHF.

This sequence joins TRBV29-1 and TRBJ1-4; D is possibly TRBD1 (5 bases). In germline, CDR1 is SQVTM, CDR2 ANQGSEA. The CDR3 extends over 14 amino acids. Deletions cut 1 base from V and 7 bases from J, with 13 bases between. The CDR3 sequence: CSVEVTGRGEKLFF. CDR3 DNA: TGCAGCGTTGAAGTTACCGGGAGGGGTGAAAAACTGTTTTTT.

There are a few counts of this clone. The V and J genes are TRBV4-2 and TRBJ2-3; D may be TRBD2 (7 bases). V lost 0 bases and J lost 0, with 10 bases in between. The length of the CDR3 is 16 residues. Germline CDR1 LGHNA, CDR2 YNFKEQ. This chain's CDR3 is CASSQEGGVSTDTQYF. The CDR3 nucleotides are TGTGCCAGCAGCCAAGAAGGGGGGGTTAGCACAGATACGCAGTATTTT.

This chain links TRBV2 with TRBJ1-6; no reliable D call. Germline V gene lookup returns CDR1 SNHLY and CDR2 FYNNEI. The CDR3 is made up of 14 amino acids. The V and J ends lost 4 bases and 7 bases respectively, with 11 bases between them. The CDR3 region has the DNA TGTGCCAGCAGTGGAGGAGGGAGGAATTCACCCCTCCACTTT. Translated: CASSGGGRNSPLHF.

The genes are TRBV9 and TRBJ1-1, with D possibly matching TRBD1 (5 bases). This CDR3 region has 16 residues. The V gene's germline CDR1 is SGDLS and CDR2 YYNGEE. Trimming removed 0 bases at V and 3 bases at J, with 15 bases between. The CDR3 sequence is CASSVAGGLSDTEAFF. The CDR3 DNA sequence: TGTGCCAGCAGCGTAGCGGGGGGTTTGAGTGACACTGAAGCTTTCTTT.